These 25 T cell receptor beta chains were sequenced from one sample in a study of blood T cell repertoires in COVID-19. Generated by immunoSEQ multiplex PCR, the TCRdb table keeps only in-frame clones and is missing some. The data show hundreds of thousands of clones, around nine tenths seen once. Sequences were obtained from peripheral blood. The origin of the receptors is a man in his 70s with acute or convalescent COVID-19.

In its sample, this clone was seen a few times. The sample contains more than one DNA sequence encoding this CDR3. The chain joins TRBV6-5 to TRBJ1-5; tentative D call: TRBD1 (6 bases). Per germline, CDR1 MNHEY and CDR2 SVGAGI. Trimming shortened V by 0 bases and J by 4 bases, and 10 bases separated the two germline ends. This CDR3 comprises 15 residues. Here the CDR3 reads CASSYSTDRNQPQHF. CDR3 nucleotide sequence: TGTGCCAGCAGTTACTCGACGGACAGAAATCAGCCCCAGCATTTT.

This clone was picked up one time. The chain joins TRBV24-1 to TRBJ2-5; 7 bases are shared with TRBD1. V lost 4 bases and J lost 1; bases outside the gene matches: 2. Germline CDR1 and CDR2: KGHDR and SFDVKD. The CDR3 has 14 amino acids. CDR3 amino acids: CATSDPGGQETQYF. CDR3 DNA: TGTGCCACCAGTGACCCAGGGGGCCAAGAGACCCAGTACTTC.

Comments on this clone: Within the sample, other DNA sequences also encode this same CDR3. The rearrangement links TRBV14 to TRBJ2-1; possibly TRBD2 for D (6 bases). With 4 bases removed from V and 3 bases from J, the gap between germline ends came to 7 bases. Germline loops: CDR1 SGHDN, CDR2 FVKESK. The CDR3 totals 13 residues. CDR3 residues: CASSLGLYNEQFF. CDR3 coding DNA: TGTGCCAGCAGCCTGGGACTCTACAATGAGCAGTTCTTC.

This clone has just a few counts. The chain carries TRBV19 and TRBJ1-2; 10 nucleotides agree with TRBD1. Germline values: CDR1 LNHDA, CDR2 SQIVND (reference sequence). The V gene end was trimmed by 3 bases and the J gene end by 6 bases; junction bases not matched to a gene: 4. This CDR3 has 14 residues. CDR3: CASSIGTGVDGYTF. In nucleotides, the CDR3 is TGTGCCAGTAGTATCGGGACAGGGGTTGATGGCTACACCTTC.

The chain uses TRBV18 and TRBJ1-1; D perhaps matches TRBD1 (6 bases). Per the germline V gene, CDR1 is KGHSH and CDR2 is LQKENI. The length of the CDR3 is 14 residues. Trimming shortened V by 4 bases and J by 8 bases, and 17 bases separated the two germline ends. The chain's CDR3 is CASSQTGDSLEAFF. The CDR3 DNA reads as TGTGCCAGCTCACAGACAGGAGATAGTCTCGAAGCTTTCTTT.

V and J are TRBV7-2 and TRBJ2-7, with D perhaps matching TRBD1 (6 bases). CDR3 length: 16 amino acids. Germline CDR1 SGHTA, CDR2 FQGNSA. The V end was cut by 7 bases, the J end by 3 bases, with 22 bases between. CDR3 in DNA: TGTGCCAGCACCCCCCCGCTCCGGGACAACGTCTACGAGCAGTACTTC. This encodes CASTPPLRDNVYEQYF.

The chain is built from TRBV4-2 and TRBJ2-3; D might be TRBD1 (6 bases). This CDR3 spans 16 amino acids. Germline CDR1 LGHNA, CDR2 YNFKEQ. V gave up 2 bases and J gave up 6 bases, with 18 bases separating them. In DNA, the CDR3 is TGTGCCAGCAGCCAACACATTCCCCCTAGGGGGGATACGCAGTATTTT. This sequence encodes CASSQHIPPRGDTQYF.

The chain employs TRBV24-1 and TRBJ2-1; 11 nucleotides agree with TRBD2. With 3 bases clipped from V and 0 bases from J, the junction kept 12 bases outside the gene matches. The CDR3 runs 20 residues. CDR1 and CDR2 from the germline V gene are KGHDR and SFDVKD. Here the CDR3 reads CATSDPPGTSGGSSYNEQFF. In DNA form, the CDR3 reads TGTGCCACCAGTGATCCCCCGGGGACTAGCGGAGGGAGCTCCTACAATGAGCAGTTCTTC.

The chain carries TRBV16 and TRBJ2-1; the match to TRBD2 covers 7 bases. This CDR3 comprises 14 residues. The junction had 11 bases not matched to a gene; V was cut back by 7 bases and J by 8 bases. CDR1 and CDR2 (germline): KGHSY, FQNENV. CDR3 nucleotide sequence: TGTGCCAGCAAGGGAGGGGTACATGTCGATGAGCAGTTCTTC. This encodes CASKGGVHVDEQFF.

This clone was seen only a few times. This rearrangement joins TRBV7-9 to TRBJ2-1; TRBD1 matches at 7 bases. The length of the CDR3 is 16 residues. The V segment lost 5 bases and the J segment 5 bases; nucleotides outside the gene matches: 12. The germline gives CDR1 SEHNR, CDR2 FQNEAQ (reference sequence). CDR3 in DNA: TGTGCCAGCAGCCCACCACAGGGGTGGGGAGACAATGAGCAGTTCTTC. Its translation: CASSPPQGWGDNEQFF. The variable domain in full, completed from reference TRBV7-9 and TRBJ2-1, reads DTGVSQNPRHKITKRGQNVTFRCDPISEHNRLYWYRQTLGQGPEFLTYFQNEAQLEKSRLLSDRFSAERPKGSFSTLEIQRTEQGDSAMYLCASSPPQGWGDNEQFFGPGTRLTVL.

The chain carries TRBV11-2 and TRBJ2-1, with D tentatively TRBD2 (5 bases). The germline V gene has CDR1 SGHAT and CDR2 FQNNGV. The CDR3 is 14 residues long. The V end was cut by 8 bases, the J end by 1 base, with 12 bases between. CDR3 sequence: CASRASRSYNEQFF. For the CDR3, the DNA is TGTGCCAGCCGCGCTAGCCGTTCCTACAATGAGCAGTTCTTC.

The rearrangement links TRBV7-9 to TRBJ1-2, with 7 nucleotides matching TRBD1. CDR1 SEHNR and CDR2 FQNEAQ come from the germline V gene (reference sequence). The J segment lost 8 bases and the V segment lost 3 bases, leaving 9 bases of the junction unmatched. The CDR3 extends over 14 amino acids. CDR3 amino acids: CASSFPTGSRGYTF. Here the CDR3 DNA reads TGTGCCAGCAGCTTCCCGACAGGGTCAAGAGGCTACACCTTC.

This clone appeared a few times. The V gene is TRBV9, the J gene TRBJ1-1, with 8 bases that match TRBD1. This CDR3 spans 16 amino acids. From germline, CDR1 is SGDLS and CDR2 YYNGEE. The J segment lost 1 base and the V segment lost 3 bases, leaving 8 bases of the junction unmatched. The CDR3 is CASSASRTGRNTEAFF. In DNA, the CDR3 is TGTGCCAGCAGCGCCAGCCGGACAGGGAGGAACACTGAAGCTTTCTTT.

The CDR3 reads CASSPARGYEQYF. DNA of the CDR3: TGTGCCAGCTCACCCGCTAGGGGCTACGAGCAGTACTTC. V is TRBV18 and J is TRBJ2-7; D might be TRBD1 (5 bases). The germline V gene has CDR1 KGHSH and CDR2 LQKENI. V shed 3 bases and J shed 3 bases, with 9 bases lying between them. This CDR3 region has 13 residues.

The genes are TRBV7-2 and TRBJ2-3; TRBD2 matches 9 bases. Germline values: CDR1 SGHTA, CDR2 FQGNSA. V was pared by 5 bases and J by 4 bases, with 10 bases of the junction left unmatched. The CDR3 totals 16 residues. The CDR3 DNA follows: TGTGCCAGCAGCGACCTTGGCGGGAGGGCCCCAGATACGCAGTATTTT. Protein product: CASSDLGGRAPDTQYF.

In this sample, this clone turned up a few times. CDR3 sequence reads: CASSLLLVEGDTEAFF. In DNA form, the CDR3 reads TGTGCCAGCAGCTTATTATTAGTTGAGGGAGACACTGAAGCTTTCTTT. The rearrangement joins TRBV7-9 to TRBJ1-1, with no clear D. The CDR3 is made up of 16 amino acids. Trimming shortened V by 2 bases and J by 3 bases, and 16 bases separated the two germline ends. Germline V gives CDR1 SEHNR, CDR2 FQNEAQ (reference sequence). Based on the CDR3 plus reference TRBV7-9 and TRBJ1-1, the full variable domain is DTGVSQNPRHKITKRGQNVTFRCDPISEHNRLYWYRQTLGQGPEFLTYFQNEAQLEKSRLLSDRFSAERPKGSFSTLEIQRTEQGDSAMYLCASSLLLVEGDTEAFFGQGTRLTVV.

In its sample, this clone was seen once. The chain links TRBV4-3 to TRBJ2-2; the match to TRBD1 covers 10 bases. The CDR3 sequence is 16 residues long. V dropped 0 bases and J dropped 7; count of bases not matched to a gene: 5. CDR1 and CDR2 from the germline V gene are LGHNA and YSLEER. CDR3 region: CASSQEGTGDDGELFF. CDR3 nucleotides: TGCGCCAGCAGCCAAGAGGGGACAGGGGATGACGGGGAGCTGTTTTTT.

The chain recombines TRBV5-4 with TRBJ1-3; maybe TRBD1 (5 bases). Trimming removed 4 bases at V and 4 bases at J, with 18 bases between. This CDR3 spans 16 amino acids. From germline, CDR1 is SGHNT and CDR2 YYREEE (reference sequence). CDR3 sequence reads: CASSAGGSLSGNTIYF. In nucleotides, the CDR3 is TGTGCCAGCAGCGCGGGGGGGTCCCTCTCCGGAAACACCATATATTTT. The whole variable domain, remainder taken from reference TRBV5-4 and TRBJ1-3, is ETGVTQSPTHLIKTRGQQVTLRCSSQSGHNTVSWYQQALGQGPQFIFQYYREEENGRGNFPPRFSGLQFPNYSSELNVNALELDDSALYLCASSAGGSLSGNTIYFGEGSWLTVV.

The CDR3 loop reads CASSLGENTEAFF. CDR3 DNA sequence: TGTGCCAGCAGTTTGGGCGAGAACACTGAAGCTTTCTTT. The gene calls are TRBV12-3 or TRBV12-4 and TRBJ1-1, with D unresolved. The V gene lost 3 bases and the J gene lost 1 base, with 6 bases spanning the gap. The CDR3 contains 13 residues.

The chain uses TRBV7-3 and TRBJ2-1, with TRBD1 matching over 9 bases. The germline gives CDR1 SGHTA, CDR2 FQGTGA. This CDR3 spans 15 amino acids. The ends lost 4 bases at V and 5 bases at J; junction bases unmatched: 6. The CDR3 here is CASSSGQGPNNEQFF. CDR3 in DNA: TGTGCCAGCAGCTCAGGACAGGGGCCCAACAATGAGCAGTTCTTC.

This clone was counted once. This chain links TRBV5-4 with TRBJ2-2; no definite D call. This CDR3 has 17 residues. Germline lookup yields CDR1 SGHNT and CDR2 YYREEE (reference sequence). Deletions cut 4 bases from V and 0 bases from J, with 16 bases between. CDR3 amino acids: CASSPTVTNANTGELFF. In DNA form, the CDR3 reads TGTGCCAGCAGCCCGACCGTTACTAACGCGAACACCGGGGAGCTGTTTTTT.

J is TRBJ1-6 and V is TRBV6-5; D uncertain. V gave up 8 bases and J gave up 4 bases, with 9 bases separating them. This CDR3 region has 13 residues. Germline V gives CDR1 MNHEY, CDR2 SVGAGI. The CDR3 coding sequence is TGTGCCAGCTCCGGGGTTTATAATTCACCCCTCCACTTT. As protein: CASSGVYNSPLHF.

This clone was observed a single time. This sequence joins TRBV2 and TRBJ2-5; 13 bases line up with TRBD2. The V gene end was trimmed by 6 bases and the J gene end by 0 bases; junction bases not matched to a gene: 4. The CDR3 length is 16 residues. Germline lookup yields CDR1 SNHLY and CDR2 FYNNEI. In nucleotides, the CDR3 is TGTGCCAGCAGGAATGGACTAGCGGGGGACCAAGAGACCCAGTACTTC. Translating it yields CASRNGLAGDQETQYF.

The rearrangement links TRBV5-1 to TRBJ1-4, with D possibly being TRBD1 (5 bases). Trimming left V 0 bases short and J 8 bases short, with 11 bases between. This CDR3 spans 14 amino acids. Germline-derived CDR1 and CDR2 are SGHRS and YFSETQ. CDR3 in amino acids: CASSLDGAREKLFF. CDR3 sequence (DNA): TGCGCCAGCAGCTTGGATGGGGCACGAGAAAAACTGTTTTTT.

The V gene is TRBV4-3, the J gene TRBJ2-7; 8 bases line up with TRBD2. The CDR3 extends over 14 amino acids. Unmatched junction bases numbered 5, after V lost 2 bases and J lost 5 bases. Germline V gives CDR1 LGHNA, CDR2 YSLEER. In DNA, the CDR3 is TGCGCCAGCAGCCAAATCCGGGGGGGCGACGAGCAGTACTTC. Its protein product is CASSQIRGGDEQYF.